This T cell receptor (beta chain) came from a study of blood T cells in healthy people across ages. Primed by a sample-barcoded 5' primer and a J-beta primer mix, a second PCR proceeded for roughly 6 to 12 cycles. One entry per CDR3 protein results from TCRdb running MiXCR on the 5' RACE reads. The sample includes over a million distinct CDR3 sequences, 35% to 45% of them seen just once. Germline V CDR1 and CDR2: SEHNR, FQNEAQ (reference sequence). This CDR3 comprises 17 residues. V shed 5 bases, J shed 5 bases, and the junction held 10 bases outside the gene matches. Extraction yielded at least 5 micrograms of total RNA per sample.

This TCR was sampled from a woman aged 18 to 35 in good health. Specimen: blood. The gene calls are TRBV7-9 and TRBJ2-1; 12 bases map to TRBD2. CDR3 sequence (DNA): TGTGCCAGCAGCCCACTCGGGACTAGCGGGTCCAACAATGAGCAGTTCTTC. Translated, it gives CASSPLGTSGSNNEQFF.